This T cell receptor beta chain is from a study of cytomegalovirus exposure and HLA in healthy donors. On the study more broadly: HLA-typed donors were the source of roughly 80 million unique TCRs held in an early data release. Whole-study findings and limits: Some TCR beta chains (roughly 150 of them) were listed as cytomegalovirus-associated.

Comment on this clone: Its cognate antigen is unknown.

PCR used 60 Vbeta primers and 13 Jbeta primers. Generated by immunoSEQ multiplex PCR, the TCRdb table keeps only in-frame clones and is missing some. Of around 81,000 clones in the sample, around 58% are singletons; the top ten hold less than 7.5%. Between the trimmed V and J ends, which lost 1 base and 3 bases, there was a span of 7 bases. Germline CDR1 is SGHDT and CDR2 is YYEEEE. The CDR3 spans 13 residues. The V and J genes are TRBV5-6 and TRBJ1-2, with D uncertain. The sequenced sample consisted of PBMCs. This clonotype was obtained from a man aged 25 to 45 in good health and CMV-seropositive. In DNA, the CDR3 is TGTGCCAGCAGCTTGAGGAGGGACTATGGCTACACCTTC. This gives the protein CASSLRRDYGYTF.